The next 25 T cell receptor beta chains were all read from a single sample in a study of T-cell memory formation after mild COVID-19. MiXCR, run by TCRdb on the 5' RACE reads, gives a single entry per CDR3 protein. Among 150,000 to 200,000 distinct CDR3 sequences listed, around 10% were seen once. Sequenced material: PBMCs or a T cell subset sorted from them (not recorded which). The receptors derive from a man between 18 and 35 years old who had mild COVID-19 (a few samples of this study predate the infection). Cell type and time point are not known.

The chain combines TRBV2 with TRBJ2-1; 9 bases align to TRBD1. J was trimmed by 9 bases and V by 4 bases; bases with no gene match: 13. Germline assignment: CDR1 SNHLY and CDR2 FYNNEI. There are 16 residues in the CDR3. CDR3 nucleotides: TGTGCCAGCAGTGGTCCTCGACAGGGGGGAAGGTTTGAGCAGTTCTTC. The encoded protein is CASSGPRQGGRFEQFF.

Many counts were recorded for this clonotype. The rearrangement uses TRBV6-5 and TRBJ2-1, with 11 nucleotides matching TRBD1. Germline CDR1 is MNHEY and CDR2 is SVGAGI. This CDR3 has 14 residues. The trim removed 6 bases at V and 7 bases at J, leaving 5 bases unmatched. Written as DNA, the CDR3 is TGTGCCAGCAGACCCGGACAGGGGGCGAATGAGCAGTTCTTC. It translates to CASRPGQGANEQFF.

J is TRBJ1-3 and V is TRBV20-1; 7 bases are a match to TRBD1. With 4 bases clipped from V and 4 bases from J, the junction kept 4 bases outside the gene matches. In germline, CDR1 is DFQATT, CDR2 SNEGSKA (reference sequence). The CDR3 runs to 13 residues. The CDR3 region is CSAIPGGGNTIYF. CDR3 nucleotides: TGCAGTGCTATCCCAGGGGGAGGAAACACCATATATTTT.

V and J are TRBV14 and TRBJ2-6; TRBD2 might be the D (6 bases). The CDR3 is 18 residues long. The germline V gene has CDR1 SGHDN and CDR2 FVKESK. Trimming took 4 bases from V and 0 from J, leaving 16 bases between them. The CDR3 sequence is CASSRPGLGSSGANVLTF. The CDR3 nucleotides read TGTGCCAGCAGCCGGCCGGGACTGGGAAGCTCTGGGGCCAACGTCCTGACTTTC.

The gene calls are TRBV7-2 and TRBJ1-5; D is uncertain. This CDR3 region has 15 residues. The germline V and J ends were trimmed by 2 bases and 1 base, with 9 bases remaining between them. Germline loops: CDR1 SGHTA, CDR2 FQGNSA. In DNA form, the CDR3 reads TGTGCCAGCAGCTTAACCCATGAGAGCAATCAGCCCCAGCATTTT. It translates to CASSLTHESNQPQHF.

This sequence joins TRBV7-9 and TRBJ1-2; D is unresolved. CDR3 length: 11 amino acids. Germline V CDR1 and CDR2: SEHNR, FQNEAQ (reference sequence). Trimming left V 5 bases short and J 6 bases short, with 7 bases between. In nucleotides, the CDR3 is TGTGCCAGCAGCGCCTCAGATGGCTACACCTTC. This encodes CASSASDGYTF.

This clonotype showed up just a few times. This sequence joins TRBV12-3 or TRBV12-4 and TRBJ1-3; D is undetermined. There are 13 residues in the CDR3. Trimming took off 6 bases at V and 0 bases at J, with 6 bases between the two ends. The CDR3 DNA reads as TGTGCCAGCAGACCGTTCTCTGGAAACACCATATATTTT. Protein sequence: CASRPFSGNTIYF.

Only a few counts were recorded for this clonotype. The V gene is TRBV20-1, the J gene TRBJ2-7; 9 bases match TRBD1. There are 14 residues in the CDR3. V lost 4 bases and J lost 3; bases outside the gene matches: 7. Germline V gene sequence: CDR1 DFQATT, CDR2 SNEGSKA (reference sequence). The CDR3 reads CSAIPGQGFYEQYV. CDR3 sequence (DNA): TGCAGTGCTATCCCGGGACAGGGCTTCTACGAGCAGTACGTC.

V gene TRBV23-1 combines with J gene TRBJ2-7, with TRBD2 matching 12 bases. TRBV23-1 is filed as an ORF, its function uncertain. J gave up 0 bases and V 11 bases, and 17 bases lay outside the gene matches. This CDR3 has 18 amino acids. Written as DNA, the CDR3 is TGCGCCGGCGTCCGACTAGCGGGGGCCCTGTGGGGCTCCTACGAGCAGTACGTC. It specifies CAGVRLAGALWGSYEQYV.

This clonotype has a count of ten or more. The V gene is TRBV20-1, the J gene TRBJ2-3, with 9 positions matching TRBD2. This CDR3 is built from 14 residues. Trimming cost V 1 base and J 4 bases; bases outside gene matches: 3. Per germline, CDR1 DFQATT and CDR2 SNEGSKA (reference sequence). The CDR3 loop is CSARVGGGADTQYF. The CDR3 DNA is TGCAGTGCTAGAGTCGGCGGGGGGGCAGATACGCAGTATTTT.

This clonotype has a count of ten or more. This chain links TRBV2 with TRBJ2-7, with 8 nucleotides matching TRBD1. The CDR3 is made up of 12 amino acids. From germline, CDR1 is SNHLY and CDR2 FYNNEI. V gave up 0 bases and J gave up 11 bases; unmatched junction bases: 3. DNA for the CDR3: TGTGCCAGCAGTGAAGCCCAGGGGGCAGAGTACTTC. Amino acid sequence: CASSEAQGAEYF.

This clonotype was observed a handful of times. The rearrangement joins TRBV12-3 or TRBV12-4 to TRBJ2-7; no firm D call. The CDR3 extends over 13 amino acids. V was cut by 6 bases and J by 0 bases, with 9 bases left in between. CDR3 amino acids: CASRRGNSYEQYF. CDR3 coding DNA: TGTGCCAGCAGACGTGGGAACTCCTACGAGCAGTACTTC.

The J gene is TRBJ2-1, the V gene TRBV7-3; 8 nucleotides agree with TRBD1. V gave up 1 base and J gave up 7 bases; unmatched junction bases: 6. Germline V gene lookup returns CDR1 SGHTA and CDR2 FQGTGA. There are 15 residues in the CDR3. CDR3: CASSLRATGGNEQFF. CDR3 nucleotides: TGTGCCAGCAGCTTAAGGGCCACAGGGGGGAATGAGCAGTTCTTC.

The rearrangement uses TRBV9 and TRBJ1-3, with 7 bases fitting TRBD1. Germline CDR1 SGDLS, CDR2 YYNGEE. CDR3 length: 18 residues. The V gene end was trimmed by 0 bases and the J gene end by 0 bases; junction bases not matched to a gene: 9. The CDR3 reads CASSVATGPRDSGNTIYF. CDR3 nucleotides: TGTGCCAGCAGCGTAGCGACAGGGCCTAGGGACTCTGGAAACACCATATATTTT.

This chain uses TRBV7-9 with TRBJ1-2; tentatively, D is TRBD1 (6 bases). This CDR3 has 16 amino acids. The V gene lost 2 bases and the J gene lost 4 bases, with 17 bases spanning the gap. Per the germline V gene, CDR1 is SEHNR and CDR2 is FQNEAQ (reference sequence). CDR3 in DNA: TGTGCCAGCAGCTTATCAGGCGGACAGAAGTTCTATGGCTACACCTTC. Protein sequence: CASSLSGGQKFYGYTF.

The chain recombines TRBV28 with TRBJ2-2; the match to TRBD1 covers 9 bases. V gave up 5 bases and J gave up 0 bases; unmatched junction bases: 7. Germline V CDR1 and CDR2: MDHEN, SYDVKM. The CDR3 runs 17 residues. In DNA form, the CDR3 reads TGTGCCAGCAGTCTCGGGACAGGGAACGCGAACACCGGGGAGCTGTTTTTT. It yields the protein CASSLGTGNANTGELFF.

V and J are TRBV20-1 and TRBJ2-3, with D uncertain. Per the germline V gene, CDR1 is DFQATT and CDR2 is SNEGSKA (reference sequence). This CDR3 has 14 amino acids. V was cut by 3 bases and J by 2 bases, with 12 bases left in between. The CDR3 coding sequence is TGCAGTGCTAGTTTCGGTATCCCCACAGATACGCAGTATTTT. Translation: CSASFGIPTDTQYF.

This clonotype was seen a few times. The chain has TRBV10-1 and TRBJ2-7; possible D gene TRBD2, 5 bases. This CDR3 is built from 13 residues. V lost 8 bases and J 3 bases, leaving 14 bases between the germline ends. Germline V gene lookup returns CDR1 WNHNN and CDR2 SYGVQD (reference sequence). The CDR3 is CASSAGYDYEQYF. CDR3 sequence (DNA): TGCGCCAGCTCCGCGGGCTACGACTACGAGCAGTACTTC.

There are a few counts of this clonotype. J is TRBJ2-3 and V is TRBV5-5, with unresolved D. The CDR3 extends over 16 amino acids. Per germline, CDR1 SGHKS and CDR2 YYEKEE (reference sequence). Deletions cut 3 bases from V and 3 bases from J, with 17 bases between. The CDR3 nucleotides read TGTGCCAGCAGCTCGGGTCCCCCGCCGGGTACAGATACGCAGTATTTT. As protein: CASSSGPPPGTDTQYF.

This rearrangement joins TRBV12-3 or TRBV12-4 to TRBJ2-5, with TRBD1 identical over 8 bases. This CDR3 region has 14 residues. The J segment lost 5 bases and the V segment lost 4 bases, leaving 6 bases of the junction unmatched. As DNA, the CDR3 is TGTGCCAGCAGTTCCCGGACAGGGCGCGAGACCCAGTACTTC. It encodes CASSSRTGRETQYF.

The chain links TRBV5-5 to TRBJ2-5; either TRBD1 or TRBD2 may supply D (5 bases each). The CDR3 runs 13 residues. Germline-derived CDR1 and CDR2 are SGHKS and YYEKEE (reference sequence). Trimming left V 3 bases short and J 14 bases short, with 20 bases between. The CDR3 DNA is TGTGCCAGCAGCTGGGAGTGGGCCCGGGACCCCTACTTC. Its protein is CASSWEWARDPYF.

This sequence joins TRBV6-2 or TRBV6-3 and TRBJ2-1; D unresolved. There are 13 residues in the CDR3. The germline V gene encodes CDR1 MNHEY and CDR2 SVGEGT. V shed 7 bases and J shed 2 bases, with 9 bases lying between them. The CDR3 protein is CASTPSAYNEQFF. The DNA of the CDR3 is TGTGCCAGCACTCCATCCGCCTACAATGAGCAGTTCTTC.

The sample holds a few counts of this clonotype. The chain links TRBV19 to TRBJ2-2; D may be TRBD1 (6 bases). The CDR3 runs to 14 residues. V lost 7 bases to trimming and J lost 7 bases, with 16 bases between them. CDR1 is LNHDA and CDR2 is SQIVND in the germline V gene (reference sequence). CDR3 loop: CASTWTDPSGELFF. In DNA form, the CDR3 reads TGTGCCAGTACTTGGACAGACCCCAGCGGGGAGCTGTTTTTT.

In this sample, this clonotype turned up a few times. The CDR3 nucleotides are TGTGCCAGCAGCGTAGGTAGGGCCCCGAGCGGCTACACCTTC. Encoded protein: CASSVGRAPSGYTF. The chain has TRBV9 and TRBJ1-2; the D is unclear. CDR1 and CDR2 (germline): SGDLS, YYNGEE. Trimming removed 0 bases from V and 8 bases from J, with 14 bases in between. The CDR3 runs to 14 residues.

This clonotype was seen at least ten times. This chain links TRBV5-4 with TRBJ2-1; possible D gene TRBD2, 5 bases. Trimming cost V 0 bases and J 6 bases, with 10 bases left between them. Germline CDR1 and CDR2: SGHNT and YYREEE (reference sequence). There are 14 residues in the CDR3. The CDR3 spells CASSLELAGNEQFF. For the CDR3, the DNA is TGTGCCAGCAGCTTGGAGCTAGCCGGCAATGAGCAGTTCTTC. The full variable domain, with the rest looked up from reference TRBV5-4 and TRBJ2-1, is ETGVTQSPTHLIKTRGQQVTLRCSSQSGHNTVSWYQQALGQGPQFIFQYYREEENGRGNFPPRFSGLQFPNYSSELNVNALELDDSALYLCASSLELAGNEQFFGPGTRLTVL.